The entry that follows covers one TCR beta chain sequence. This entry belongs to a study of blood T cell repertoires in COVID-19. The CDR3 is made up of 11 amino acids. Between the trimmed V and J ends, which lost 5 bases and 5 bases, there was a span of 7 bases. Germline CDR1 SNHLY, CDR2 FYNNEI. Authors' methods: Amplification with reference gene primers provided the estimates of nucleated cell counts. TCRdb's table, derived via immunoSEQ multiplex PCR, lists solely in-frame clones and lacks some. That table gives V, J and clone size, and the DNA gave D and trimming. The sample gives roughly 150,000 clones, more than 70% of which show up once; around 2% is in the top ten.

The TCR comes from a man aged 50-60 years who had recovered from COVID-19. The J gene is TRBJ2-7, the V gene TRBV2; possibly TRBD2 for D (5 bases). Sequencing was done on a sample of peripheral blood. The CDR3 spells CASSKRDEQYF. The CDR3 coding sequence is TGTGCCAGCAGTAAGAGGGACGAGCAGTACTTC.